This TCR beta chain was found in a study of spatial heterogeneity in lung cancer (dated by TCRdb to between 2019 and 2020). Study-wide context: More beta-chain than alpha-chain transcripts were consistently detected, likely reflecting higher beta-chain transcript abundance. Both alpha and beta chains were TCR-sequenced in samples taken at surgery, namely 220 tumor regions, 64 matched nontumor lung samples and just over 55 PBMC samples. In the raw uncorrected reads, each unique combination of TCR and UMI appeared more than ten times on average. In tumor regions, TCR transcript counts showed a strong correlation with a T cell transcriptional module score derived from matched bulk RNA-seq. TCR alpha and beta repertoires were quantitatively compared across multiple tumor regions, matched nontumor lung and blood in non-small cell lung cancer. Nonsynonymous mutation counts, determined by whole-exome sequencing of tumor tissue, were related to features of the TCR repertoire. The paper's findings and limits, for the study overall: TCR-seq coverage of tumor T cells was estimated to be only about 7% for alpha chains and more than 11% for beta chains. Additional single-cell paired TCR alpha and beta sequencing was considered necessary to confirm, at a functional level, the hypothesis that regional TCRs recognize regional mutations. A correlation was observed between the number of expanded intratumoral alpha and beta TCRs and the tumor nonsynonymous mutation count. Counts of ubiquitous and regional expanded TCRs correlated with counts of ubiquitous and regional nonsynonymous mutations, respectively.

This clonotype showed up just a few times. There is no known antigen for this receptor. The junction departs from germline at one end; a sequencing error may be responsible. The time point tag for this specimen amounts to: sample taken at primary tumor resection. Samples were obtained from approximately 72 patients with early-stage, untreated non-small cell lung cancer from the lung TRACERx cohort. Whole RNA extracted from tumor and nontumor lung tissue, or from cryopreserved PBMC samples, was used for TCR sequencing without cell sorting. A patient was chosen for TCR sequencing only when enough RNA was available from at least two tumor regions. Tumor and adjacent nontumor lung specimens were reviewed by a lung pathologist before selection. The library was generated by 5' RACE. TCRdb shows the sequencer as NextSeq 500. The TCR library protocol attached a unique molecular identifier to each TCR cDNA molecule to allow correction of PCR and sequencing errors. The paper's processing steps were these. TCR identification, UMI-based error correction and CDR3 extraction were all carried out with Decombinator tools. Expanded TCRs were defined as those above a frequency of 2 per 1,000, corresponding to the top 1% of the tumor frequency distribution. Expanded tumor TCRs were classed as regional if statistically deemed absent (corrected P<0.05) from at least one tumor region, otherwise ubiquitous. Rényi diversity was computed with the R vegan package after subsampling each repertoire 100 times to 5,000 TCRs. To build CDR3 similarity networks, amino acid triplet string-kernel similarity was used, and CDR3s were connected when their pairwise similarity was above 0.82. Using fastp at Q25 and MiXCR, TCRdb reprocessed the public reads and kept productive beta chains. Each entry is one CDR3 protein sequence, shown with its most common DNA and genes. The V and J calls reflect TCRdb's pipeline rather than the authors' work. Recorded for this sample are about 100,000 distinct CDR3 sequences; roughly 4.5% of them occurred a single time. Together, the top ten hold approximately 21% of the sample.

From a lookup of the germline V gene (reference sequence), CDR1 and CDR2 are MNHNY and SVGAGI. The CDR3, from cysteine to phenylalanine, totals 14 residues. Only the CDR3 portion is preserved as DNA: 42 bases, with reading frame beginning at the first base. This clonotype was sampled from a male donor with early-stage non-small cell lung cancer. Material: lung tumor tissue, obtained at surgery. The chain employs TRBV6-6 and TRBJ2-7; possibly the D gene is TRBD2, per 5 matching bases. The CDR3 sequence is CTSSQRSRSYEQYF. In nucleotide form, the sequence is TGTACCAGCAGTCAGCGGAGTCGTTCCTACGAGCAGTACTTC.